The 29 T cell receptor beta chains listed next were all sequenced from one sample in a study of cytomegalovirus exposure and HLA in healthy donors. This PCR relied on a set of 60 Vbeta primers and 13 Jbeta primers. Produced via immunoSEQ multiplex PCR; TCRdb's table is partial and in-frame only. The data show fewer than 140,000 clones, with over 70% seen just once and roughly 2.8% held by the top ten. Sequenced: PBMCs. The receptors come from a female donor in good health and CMV-seronegative.

This clone occurred a few times. Here the CDR3 reads CASSSTGSEQYF. The CDR3 DNA follows: TGCGCCAGCAGCTCCACCGGGTCCGAGCAGTACTTC. This chain joins TRBV5-1 and TRBJ2-7; D uncertain. The V gene's germline CDR1 is SGHRS and CDR2 YFSETQ. The CDR3 is 12 amino acids. The V end was cut by 3 bases, the J end by 6 bases, with 10 bases between.

The genes are TRBV9 and TRBJ1-2; 9 bases agree with TRBD1. Germline CDR1 SGDLS, CDR2 YYNGEE. After removal of 0 bases from V and 6 bases from J, the junction contained 9 bases not matched to a gene. The CDR3 runs 16 residues. CDR3 residues: CASSVDLGQGTDGYTF. The CDR3 nucleotides read TGTGCCAGCAGCGTAGATCTAGGACAGGGGACTGATGGCTACACCTTC.

The sample holds a few counts of this clone. The gene calls are TRBV18 and TRBJ2-5; maybe TRBD2 (6 bases). The germline gives CDR1 KGHSH, CDR2 LQKENI. The CDR3 loop spans 14 amino acids. V dropped 3 bases and J dropped 2 bases, with 10 bases sitting between them. The CDR3 reads CASSPWTMQETQYF. The CDR3 DNA follows: TGTGCCAGCTCACCTTGGACTATGCAAGAGACCCAGTACTTC.

The J gene is TRBJ2-3, the V gene TRBV10-1; 13 positions agree with TRBD2. The CDR3 is made up of 17 amino acids. V was clipped by 4 bases and J by 6 bases; unmatched bases: 10. Per germline, CDR1 WNHNN and CDR2 SYGVQD (reference sequence). CDR3 sequence reads: CASSVSGLAGDGDTQYF. The CDR3 nucleotides read TGCGCCAGCAGTGTTTCCGGACTAGCGGGAGATGGCGATACGCAGTATTTT.

This sequence joins TRBV30 and TRBJ2-1; 13 nucleotides line up with TRBD2. J gave up 2 bases and V 8 bases, and 12 bases lay outside the gene matches. Germline CDR1 is GTSNPN and CDR2 is SVGIG (reference sequence). The CDR3 loop spans 17 amino acids. The CDR3 here is CAGWTSGRREAYNEQFF. In DNA, the CDR3 is TGTGCCGGGTGGACTAGCGGGAGAAGGGAGGCCTACAATGAGCAGTTCTTC. Full variable domain (remainder filled in from reference TRBV30 and TRBJ2-1): SQTIHQWPATLVQPVGSPLSLECTVEGTSNPNLYWYRQAAGRGLQLLFYSVGIGQISSEVPQNLSASRPQDRQFILSSKKLLLSDSGFYLCAGWTSGRREAYNEQFFGPGTRLTVL.

The chain joins TRBV7-8 to TRBJ2-7, with 9 positions matching TRBD1. The trim removed 10 bases at V and 2 bases at J, leaving 6 bases unmatched. The CDR3 spans 13 residues. The germline CDR1 and CDR2 sequences are SGHVS and FQNEAQ. The chain's CDR3 is CAITDRGTYEQYF. As DNA, the CDR3 is TGTGCCATTACGGACAGGGGAACCTACGAGCAGTACTTC.

The chain uses TRBV29-1 and TRBJ2-1; the match to TRBD1 covers 9 bases. From germline, CDR1 is SQVTM and CDR2 ANQGSEA. With 2 bases clipped from V and 8 bases from J, the junction kept 10 bases outside the gene matches. The CDR3 runs to 15 residues. The CDR3 reads CSVEPRDRAFDEQFF. CDR3 bases: TGCAGCGTTGAACCGAGGGACAGGGCTTTCGATGAGCAGTTCTTC.

V usage is TRBV5-4 and J usage is TRBJ2-2; possibly TRBD2 for D (6 bases). The germline gives CDR1 SGHNT, CDR2 YYREEE (reference sequence). The CDR3 contains 15 residues. The germline V and J ends were trimmed by 4 bases and 3 bases, with 13 bases remaining between them. CDR3 amino acids: CASSPRDFDTGELFF. Written as DNA, the CDR3 is TGTGCCAGCAGCCCCCGGGACTTCGACACCGGGGAGCTGTTTTTT. The variable domain in full, completed from reference TRBV5-4 and TRBJ2-2, reads ETGVTQSPTHLIKTRGQQVTLRCSSQSGHNTVSWYQQALGQGPQFIFQYYREEENGRGNFPPRFSGLQFPNYSSELNVNALELDDSALYLCASSPRDFDTGELFFGEGSRLTVL.

The rearrangement links TRBV30 to TRBJ1-1, with D perhaps TRBD1 (5 bases). The V and J ends lost 0 bases and 10 bases respectively, with 12 bases between them. Germline V gene data show CDR1 as GTSNPN and CDR2 as SVGIG (reference sequence). The CDR3 is 12 residues long. CDR3 in amino acids: CAWSVQVRPAFF. CDR3 coding DNA: TGTGCCTGGAGTGTACAGGTCAGGCCAGCTTTCTTT. Full variable domain (missing parts from reference TRBV30 and TRBJ1-1): SQTIHQWPATLVQPVGSPLSLECTVEGTSNPNLYWYRQAAGRGLQLLFYSVGIGQISSEVPQNLSASRPQDRQFILSSKKLLLSDSGFYLCAWSVQVRPAFFGQGTRLTVV.

The chain recombines TRBV9 with TRBJ2-7; 11 positions match TRBD2. Germline values: CDR1 SGDLS, CDR2 YYNGEE. V shed 4 bases and J 5 bases; nucleotides not matched to a gene: 8. CDR3 length equals 15 residues. CDR3 region: CASSSSSGRYDEQYF. CDR3 sequence (DNA): TGTGCCAGCAGCAGCTCTAGCGGGAGGTACGACGAGCAGTACTTC. Looking up the rest from reference TRBV9 and TRBJ2-7 gives the full variable domain: DSGVTQTPKHLITATGQRVTLRCSPRSGDLSVYWYQQSLDQGLQFLIQYYNGEERAKGNILERFSAQQFPDLHSELNLSSLELGDSALYFCASSSSSGRYDEQYFGPGTRLTVT.

J is TRBJ2-1 and V is TRBV6-4; 7 nucleotides agree with TRBD1. Germline lookup yields CDR1 MRHNA and CDR2 SNTAGT. The V segment lost 5 bases and the J segment 2 bases; nucleotides outside the gene matches: 6. This CDR3 is 15 amino acids long. The CDR3 loop is CASSSRTGAYNEQFF. CDR3 DNA sequence: TGTGCCAGCAGTTCCAGGACAGGTGCCTACAATGAGCAGTTCTTC.

The chain recombines TRBV9 with TRBJ2-2, with TRBD2 as a possible D gene (7 bases). Trimming pared 3 bases from V and 6 bases from J, leaving 21 bases between. CDR1 is SGDLS, CDR2 YYNGEE, per germline. This CDR3 comprises 17 residues. CDR3 nucleotide sequence: TGTGCCAGCAGCGAGAGGGGGGGCGGGAGCGTTTCCGGGGAGCTGTTTTTT. Its translation: CASSERGGGSVSGELFF.

The rearrangement joins TRBV30 to TRBJ1-5; perhaps TRBD1 as D (5 bases). Germline lookup yields CDR1 GTSNPN and CDR2 SVGIG (reference sequence). The CDR3 is made up of 13 amino acids. V was shortened by 0 bases and J by 2 bases, with 5 bases between the two germline ends. In DNA, the CDR3 is TGTGCCTGGAGTGTACAGGGCAATCAGCCCCAGCATTTT. This translates into CAWSVQGNQPQHF.

This clone was picked up one time. The rearrangement uses TRBV5-5 and TRBJ2-2, with unresolved D. V was shortened by 3 bases and J by 4 bases, with 10 bases between the two germline ends. The germline V gene has CDR1 SGHKS and CDR2 YYEKEE (reference sequence). CDR3 length equals 14 residues. CDR3 loop: CASSSETFTGELFF. CDR3 DNA sequence: TGTGCCAGCAGCTCGGAGACTTTCACCGGGGAGCTGTTTTTT.

This clone has only a few counts. This sequence joins TRBV5-1 and TRBJ1-2; D unclear. V gave up 9 bases and J gave up 6 bases, with 12 bases separating them. The germline gives CDR1 SGHRS, CDR2 YFSETQ. The CDR3 loop spans 11 amino acids. As DNA, the CDR3 is TGCGCCATACACGATGGCCATGGCTACACCTTC. It specifies CAIHDGHGYTF. Full variable domain (outside the CDR3, taken from reference TRBV5-1 and TRBJ1-2): KAGVTQTPRYLIKTRGQQVTLSCSPISGHRSVSWYQQTPGQGLQFLFEYFSETQRNKGNFPGRFSGRQFSNSRSEMNVSTLELGDSALYLCAIHDGHGYTFGSGTRLTVV.

This clone appeared a few times. The junction shows a germline mismatch at one end, possibly a read error. The V gene is TRBV10-3, the J gene TRBJ1-2; 8 nucleotides align to TRBD1. Germline lookup yields CDR1 ENHRY and CDR2 SYGVKD. This CDR3 contains 14 residues. The CDR3 region is CASSYSGQGYGYTF. CDR3 sequence (DNA): TGTGCCAGCAGTTACTCCGGACAGGGATATGGCTACACCTTC.

The sample holds a few counts of this clone. The rearrangement uses TRBV19 and TRBJ1-2; 12 positions match TRBD1. In germline, CDR1 is LNHDA, CDR2 SQIVND (reference sequence). V shed 4 bases, J shed 0 bases, and the junction held 9 bases outside the gene matches. The length of the CDR3 is 18 residues. The CDR3 sequence is CASSTAGTGGDSNYGYTF. In nucleotides, the CDR3 is TGTGCCAGTAGTACTGCCGGGACAGGGGGCGATTCTAACTATGGCTACACCTTC.

The chain carries TRBV11-3 and TRBJ1-1; 7 bases agree with TRBD1. CDR1 is SGHNT and CDR2 is YENEEA in the germline V gene. The CDR3 length is 15 residues. J gave up 0 bases and V 5 bases, and 6 bases lay outside the gene matches. CDR3 sequence reads: CASSRRGQMNTEAFF. The CDR3 DNA reads TGTGCCAGCAGCCGGAGGGGGCAGATGAACACTGAAGCTTTCTTT. The full variable domain, with the rest looked up from reference TRBV11-3 and TRBJ1-1, is EAGVVQSPRYKIIEKKQPVAFWCNPISGHNTLYWYLQNLGQGPELLIRYENEEAVDDSQLPKDRFSAERLKGVDSTLKIQPAELGDSAVYLCASSRRGQMNTEAFFGQGTRLTVV.

This rearrangement joins TRBV9 to TRBJ2-3, with TRBD1 as a possible D gene (5 bases). CDR3 length: 15 residues. The germline CDR1 and CDR2 sequences are SGDLS and YYNGEE. The ends were cut back, 1 base at V and 4 bases at J, with 13 bases in the middle. CDR3 sequence (DNA): TGTGCCAGCAGCGTAAGGGGATCTAACGCAGATACGCAGTATTTT. This gives the protein CASSVRGSNADTQYF.

This sequence joins TRBV19 and TRBJ1-1; no clear D gene. Trimming removed 3 bases at V and 1 base at J, with 12 bases between. The germline CDR1 and CDR2 sequences are LNHDA and SQIVND (reference sequence). The CDR3 runs to 15 residues. The CDR3 here is CASSIAPGGNTEAFF. The DNA for the CDR3 is TGTGCCAGTAGTATTGCTCCCGGTGGGAACACTGAAGCTTTCTTT.

This clone was seen a few times. The CDR3 loop reads CASRAGGSMNTEAFF. CDR3 nucleotide sequence: TGTGCCAGCAGAGCCGGAGGCAGCATGAACACTGAAGCTTTCTTT. The rearrangement joins TRBV28 to TRBJ1-1, with D unclear. Germline CDR1 MDHEN, CDR2 SYDVKM. The CDR3 totals 15 residues. V dropped 6 bases and J dropped 0 bases, with 14 bases sitting between them.

This chain links TRBV7-9 with TRBJ2-1; D may be TRBD1 (6 bases). In germline, CDR1 is SEHNR, CDR2 FQNEAQ (reference sequence). The CDR3 sequence is 14 residues long. V lost 2 bases and J 4 bases, leaving 9 bases between the germline ends. Here the CDR3 reads CASSLRGGYNEQFF. The CDR3 DNA reads TGTGCCAGCAGCTTACGAGGGGGTTACAATGAGCAGTTCTTC.

The J gene is TRBJ2-5, the V gene TRBV7-9; weak D call: TRBD2 (5 bases). V was cut by 4 bases and J by 0 bases, with 9 bases left in between. Per germline, CDR1 SEHNR and CDR2 FQNEAQ (reference sequence). The CDR3 is 14 residues long. The CDR3 protein is CASSYPGDQETQYF. CDR3 nucleotide sequence: TGTGCCAGCAGCTATCCCGGGGACCAAGAGACCCAGTACTTC. Together with reference TRBV7-9 and TRBJ2-5, the CDR3 gives the full variable domain: DTGVSQNPRHKITKRGQNVTFRCDPISEHNRLYWYRQTLGQGPEFLTYFQNEAQLEKSRLLSDRFSAERPKGSFSTLEIQRTEQGDSAMYLCASSYPGDQETQYFGPGTRLLVL.

The genes are TRBV11-2 and TRBJ2-7; the match to TRBD2 covers 7 bases. The V gene's germline CDR1 is SGHAT and CDR2 FQNNGV. CDR3 size: 12 residues. The V segment lost 5 bases and the J segment 6 bases; nucleotides outside the gene matches: 4. The CDR3 protein is CASSRAGREQYF. For the CDR3, the DNA is TGTGCCAGCAGCCGAGCGGGGCGCGAGCAGTACTTC.

The rearrangement links TRBV30 to TRBJ2-2, with TRBD1 identical over 8 bases. Germline loops: CDR1 GTSNPN, CDR2 SVGIG (reference sequence). The CDR3 contains 13 residues. Trimming at V came to 8 bases and at J to 4 bases, leaving 6 bases not matched to a gene. Here the CDR3 reads CAGQGDGTGELFF. For the CDR3, the DNA is TGTGCCGGACAGGGCGATGGCACCGGGGAGCTGTTTTTT.

This clone was observed a handful of times. The chain has TRBV7-9 and TRBJ2-7; TRBD1 matches at 9 bases. CDR1 is SEHNR and CDR2 is FQNEAQ in the germline V gene (reference sequence). V was pared by 1 base and J by 7 bases, with 5 bases of the junction left unmatched. There are 14 residues in the CDR3. Here the CDR3 DNA reads TGTGCCAGCAGCTTAGGGACAGGGGTGAGAGAGCAGTACTTC. Encoded protein: CASSLGTGVREQYF.

The gene calls are TRBV23-1 and TRBJ2-1; D uncertain. TRBV23-1 has ORF status, its function being uncertain. V lost 2 bases, J lost 0 bases, and 5 bases lay in between. This CDR3 comprises 14 residues. The CDR3: CASSQACSYNEQFF. In DNA, the CDR3 is TGCGCCAGCAGTCAAGCGTGCTCCTACAATGAGCAGTTCTTC.

This clone was found a few times. The J gene is TRBJ2-1, the V gene TRBV7-6; D perhaps matches TRBD2 (5 bases). The CDR3 sequence is 15 residues long. The V end lost 3 bases, the J end lost 6 bases, and 15 bases lay between the germline ends. Germline V CDR1 and CDR2: SGHVS, FNYEAQ. The DNA of the CDR3 is TGTGCCAGCAGCTTTTGGCTAGCAGATTCCAATGAGCAGTTCTTC. It encodes CASSFWLADSNEQFF.

The chain has TRBV10-2 and TRBJ1-1; D is ambiguous. This CDR3 region has 11 residues. V was clipped by 6 bases and J by 2 bases, with 4 bases between them. CDR1 is WSHSY and CDR2 is SAAADI in the germline V gene. CDR3 bases: TGCGCCAGCAGCCCTAACACTGAAGCTTTCTTT. Amino acids: CASSPNTEAFF.